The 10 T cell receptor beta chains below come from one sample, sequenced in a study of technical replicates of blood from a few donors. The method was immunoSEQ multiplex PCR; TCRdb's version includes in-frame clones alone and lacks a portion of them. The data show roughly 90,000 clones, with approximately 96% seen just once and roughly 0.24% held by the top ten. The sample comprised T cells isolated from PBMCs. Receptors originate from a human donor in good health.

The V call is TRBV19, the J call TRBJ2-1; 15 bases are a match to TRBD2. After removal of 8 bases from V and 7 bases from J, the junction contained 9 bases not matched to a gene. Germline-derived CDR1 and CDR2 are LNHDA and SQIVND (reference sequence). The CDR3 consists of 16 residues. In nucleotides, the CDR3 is TGTGCCAGTCAACACGCCGGGACTAGCGGGAGGAATGAGCAGTTCTTC. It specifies CASQHAGTSGRNEQFF.

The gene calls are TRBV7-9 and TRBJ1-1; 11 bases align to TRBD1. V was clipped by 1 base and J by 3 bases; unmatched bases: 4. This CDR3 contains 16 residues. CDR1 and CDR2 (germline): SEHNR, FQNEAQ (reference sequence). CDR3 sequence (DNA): TGTGCCAGCAGCTTAGGTGGGACAGGGGGTTACACTGAAGCTTTCTTT. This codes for CASSLGGTGGYTEAFF. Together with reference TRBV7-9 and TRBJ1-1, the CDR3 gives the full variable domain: DTGVSQNPRHKITKRGQNVTFRCDPISEHNRLYWYRQTLGQGPEFLTYFQNEAQLEKSRLLSDRFSAERPKGSFSTLEIQRTEQGDSAMYLCASSLGGTGGYTEAFFGQGTRLTVV.

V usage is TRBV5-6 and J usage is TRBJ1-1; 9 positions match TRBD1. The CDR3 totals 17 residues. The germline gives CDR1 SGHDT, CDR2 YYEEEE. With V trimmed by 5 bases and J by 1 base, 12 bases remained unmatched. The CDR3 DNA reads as TGTGCCAGCAGGGGTCGGACAGGGGATGAGAGGAACACTGAAGCTTTCTTT. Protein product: CASRGRTGDERNTEAFF.

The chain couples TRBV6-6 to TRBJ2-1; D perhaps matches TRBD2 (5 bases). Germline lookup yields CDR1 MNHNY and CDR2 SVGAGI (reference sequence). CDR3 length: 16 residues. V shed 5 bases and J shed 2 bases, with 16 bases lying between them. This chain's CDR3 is CASSKNGERAYNEQFF. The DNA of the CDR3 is TGTGCCAGCAGTAAGAACGGTGAGAGGGCCTACAATGAGCAGTTCTTC.

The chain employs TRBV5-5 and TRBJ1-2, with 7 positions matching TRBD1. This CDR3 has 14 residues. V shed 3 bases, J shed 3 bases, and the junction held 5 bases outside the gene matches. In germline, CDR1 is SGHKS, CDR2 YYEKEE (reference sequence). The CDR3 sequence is CASSSWTGDYGYTF. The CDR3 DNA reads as TGTGCCAGCAGCTCCTGGACAGGAGACTATGGCTACACCTTC.

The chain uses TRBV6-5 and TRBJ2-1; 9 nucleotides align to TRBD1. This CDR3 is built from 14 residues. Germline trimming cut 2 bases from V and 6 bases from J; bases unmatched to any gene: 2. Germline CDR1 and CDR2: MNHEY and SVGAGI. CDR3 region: CASSYGTGPNEQFF. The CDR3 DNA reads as TGTGCCAGCAGTTACGGGACAGGGCCCAATGAGCAGTTCTTC.

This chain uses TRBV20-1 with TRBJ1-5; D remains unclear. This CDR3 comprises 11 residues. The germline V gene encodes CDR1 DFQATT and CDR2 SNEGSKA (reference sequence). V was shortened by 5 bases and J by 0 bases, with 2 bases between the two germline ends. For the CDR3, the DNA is TGCAGTGCTCTTAGCAATCAGCCCCAGCATTTT. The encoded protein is CSALSNQPQHF.

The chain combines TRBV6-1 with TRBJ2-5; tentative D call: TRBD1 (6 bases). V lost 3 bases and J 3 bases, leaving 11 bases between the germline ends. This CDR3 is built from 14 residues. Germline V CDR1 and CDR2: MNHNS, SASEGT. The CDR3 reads CASSDWGREETQYF. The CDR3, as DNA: TGTGCCAGCAGTGATTGGGGGCGCGAAGAGACCCAGTACTTC.

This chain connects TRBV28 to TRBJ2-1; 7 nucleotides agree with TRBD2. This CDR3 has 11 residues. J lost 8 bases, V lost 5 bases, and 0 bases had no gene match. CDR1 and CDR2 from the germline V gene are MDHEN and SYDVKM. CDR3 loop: CASSRGDEQFF. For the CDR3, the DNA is TGTGCCAGCAGTCGGGGGGATGAGCAGTTCTTC.

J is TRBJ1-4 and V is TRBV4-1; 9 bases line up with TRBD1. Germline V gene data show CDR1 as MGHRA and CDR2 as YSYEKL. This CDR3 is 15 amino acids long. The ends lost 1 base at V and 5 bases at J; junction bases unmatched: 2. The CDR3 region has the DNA TGCGCCAGCAGCCAAGCAGGACAGGGGAATGAAAAACTGTTTTTT. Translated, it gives CASSQAGQGNEKLFF.